The clone carrying this T cell receptor beta chain was counted at least ten times. This sample is drawn from a study of T cells after yellow fever vaccination. Trimming left V 2 bases short and J 4 bases short, with 17 bases between. CDR3 length equals 16 residues. CDR1 and CDR2 from the germline V gene are ENHRY and SYGVKD. TCRdb re-derived calls from the 5' RACE reads in MiXCR, one entry per CDR3 protein. Of tens of thousands of distinct CDR3 sequences listed, about 7.7% are singletons. The input for sequencing was CD8+ T cells sorted from PBMCs, taken roughly 10 days after the first yellow fever vaccination. The TCR sequence derives from a man between 18 and 29 years old who received the YFV17D yellow fever vaccine. The chain combines TRBV10-3 with TRBJ2-5; D is possibly TRBD2 (6 bases). CDR3 amino acids: CAISEKAGSSGETQYF. The CDR3 region has the DNA TGTGCCATCAGTGAGAAGGCGGGGTCGAGTGGAGAGACCCAGTACTTC.